Listed below are T cell receptor beta chains from one sample, sequenced in a study of OX40 agonist ivuxolimab in advanced cancers. Assay: immunoSEQ multiplex PCR; the TCRdb copy retains only in-frame clones and omits some. Among about 120,000 clones, 85% to 90% were seen once, and the ten largest hold more than 0.45%. Sequenced here: CD4+ or CD8+ T cells sorted from blood, sampled in a trial of the OX40 agonist ivuxolimab. The receptor source for this set is an adult with an advanced solid tumor such as melanoma, head and neck, liver or kidney cancer. Each CDR3 is given with its conserved first and last residue. The D gene is left open where the match is weak. The size of a clone is reported for some rows only, either as once, few or many, or as a class for expanded clones.

v_call	d_call	clone_size	j_call	cdr3_nt	cdr3_aa
TRBV6-1	TRBD2	-	TRBJ2-3	TGTGCCAGCAGTGAAAAGCGGGGGAGCACAGATACGCAGTATTTT	CASSEKRGSTDTQYF
TRBV5-1	-	-	TRBJ2-2	TGCGCCAGCAGCTTGGCCGGGTCGAGAACCGGGGAGCTGTTTTTT	CASSLAGSRTGELFF
TRBV6-5	TRBD1	once	TRBJ1-2	TGTGCCAGCAGATTTCCGGGACAGGGGGCGGGCTACACCTTC	CASRFPGQGAGYTF
TRBV18	-	once	TRBJ2-5	TGTGCCAGCTCCCCGAGTCGGCAGGGACAAGAGACCCAGTACTTC	CASSPSRQGQETQYF
TRBV6-1	TRBD1	few	TRBJ1-5	TGTGCCAGCAGTGGACAGGGGAGCAATCAGCCCCAGCATTTT	CASSGQGSNQPQHF
TRBV25-1	TRBD1	once	TRBJ2-3	TGTGCCAGCAGTGAAACAGGGGTGCGCACAGATACGCAGTATTTT	CASSETGVRTDTQYF
TRBV6-6	TRBD2	-	TRBJ2-7	TGTGCCAGCATTAGCGGGATCTCCTACGAGCAGTACTTC	CASISGISYEQYF
TRBV6-1	-	once	TRBJ2-3	TGTGCCAGCAGTGAAGGGGTAGATACGCAGTATTTT	CASSEGVDTQYF
TRBV11-2	-	-	TRBJ2-1	TGTGCCAGCAGCTTACTCCCTTCTTCCTACAATGAGCAGTTCTTC	CASSLLPSSYNEQFF
TRBV29-1	TRBD1	-	TRBJ2-7	TGCAGCGTTTGCCCGGGACAGGGCTCCTACGAGCAGTACTTC	CSVCPGQGSYEQYF
TRBV7-9	TRBD2	-	TRBJ2-5	TGTGCCAGCAGCTCGGGACTAGCTGATTATCGAGAGACCCAGTACTTC	CASSSGLADYRETQYF
TRBV19	-	-	TRBJ2-3	TGTGCCAGTAACTCCCGCCTAGCGACTAGCACAGATACGCAGTATTTT	CASNSRLATSTDTQYF
TRBV5-6	TRBD1	-	TRBJ2-7	TGTGCCAGCAGTAGGGACAGCCTCCGGGGACCCTACGAGCAGTACTTC	CASSRDSLRGPYEQYF
TRBV7-2	TRBD2	-	TRBJ2-3	TGTGCCAGCAGCTTACTCGGGACTAGCGGGGGTTACCCAGATACGCAGTATTTT	CASSLLGTSGGYPDTQYF
TRBV6-5	TRBD2	-	TRBJ2-3	TGTGCCAGCAGTTTTAGCGGGGGGGGCACAGATACGCAGTATTTT	CASSFSGGGTDTQYF
TRBV10-3	TRBD1	-	TRBJ2-7	TGTGCCATCAGTGCTGGACAGGGTAGCTACGAGCAGTACTTC	CAISAGQGSYEQYF
TRBV28	-	few	TRBJ2-7	TGTGCCAGCACCACCAGCTCCTACGAGCAGTACTTC	CASTTSSYEQYF
TRBV7-9	-	-	TRBJ2-5	TGTGCCAGCAGCGTGGGCCGCGCAGAGACCCAGTACTTC	CASSVGRAETQYF
TRBV4-3	-	-	TRBJ2-5	TGCGCCAGCAGCCAAGAATACAGGCAAGAGACCCAGTACTTC	CASSQEYRQETQYF
TRBV28	-	once	TRBJ2-7	TGTGCCAGCAGCCGACCATCAGAGGGGTGGGAGCAGTACTTC	CASSRPSEGWEQYF
TRBV13	-	-	TRBJ2-3	TGTGCCAGCAGCTTTCTTCCCGGGACTGGCACAGATACGCAGTATTTT	CASSFLPGTGTDTQYF
TRBV7-3	-	few	TRBJ1-2	TGTGCCAGCAGCTTAAGCGGGGCCCGTGGCTACACCTTC	CASSLSGARGYTF
TRBV2	TRBD1	-	TRBJ1-5	TGTGCCAGCAGTAGGGGACAGGAGCACAATCAGCCCCAGCATTTT	CASSRGQEHNQPQHF
TRBV28	-	-	TRBJ1-5	TGTGCCAGCAGTGTGGGCAATCAGCCCCAGCATTTT	CASSVGNQPQHF